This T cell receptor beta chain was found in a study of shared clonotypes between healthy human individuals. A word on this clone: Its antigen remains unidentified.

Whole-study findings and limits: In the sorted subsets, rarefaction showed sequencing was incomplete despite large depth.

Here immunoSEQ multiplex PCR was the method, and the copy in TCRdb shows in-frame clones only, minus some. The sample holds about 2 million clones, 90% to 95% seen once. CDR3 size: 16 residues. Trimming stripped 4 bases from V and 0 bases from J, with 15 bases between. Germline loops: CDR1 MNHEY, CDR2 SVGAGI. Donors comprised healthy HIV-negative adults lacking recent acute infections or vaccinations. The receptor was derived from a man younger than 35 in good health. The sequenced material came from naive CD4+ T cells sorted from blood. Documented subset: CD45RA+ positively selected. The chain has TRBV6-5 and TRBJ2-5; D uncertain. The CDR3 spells CASSSPSSVNQETQYF. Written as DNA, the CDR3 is TGTGCCAGCAGTTCCCCCTCGTCCGTGAACCAAGAGACCCAGTACTTC.